These 22 T cell receptor beta chains were all obtained from the same sample, sequenced in a study of control samples from healthy donors and cancer patients. TCRdb's table, derived via immunoSEQ multiplex PCR, lists solely in-frame clones and lacks some. The data contain about 50,000 clones, around 95% of them singletons. Sequencing input: blood. The receptor set was obtained from a young woman in good health.

This chain links TRBV3-1 (or the pseudogene TRBV3-2) with TRBJ2-6; TRBD1 matches 10 bases. V lost 0 bases, J lost 2 bases, and 7 bases stayed unmatched. The CDR3 spans 19 residues. The germline CDR1 and CDR2 sequences are LGHDT and YNNKEL (reference sequence). In nucleotides, the CDR3 is TGTGCCAGCAGCCAAGAATGGGACAGGGGTAATCCTGGGGCCAACGTCCTGACTTTC. Translation: CASSQEWDRGNPGANVLTF.

The V and J genes are TRBV27 and TRBJ1-5; D is possibly TRBD1 (6 bases). This CDR3 contains 15 residues. The V end was cut by 2 bases, the J end by 6 bases, with 14 bases between. CDR1 is MNHEY and CDR2 is SMNVEV in the germline V gene (reference sequence). The CDR3 sequence: CASSLRGTGIQPQHF. DNA for the CDR3: TGTGCCAGCAGTTTAAGGGGGACGGGGATTCAGCCCCAGCATTTT.

The CDR3 bases are TGTGCCAGCAGTTTAGGGTTTGGGCTAGCGGGAGAGATCGAGCAGTACTTC. Its protein is CASSLGFGLAGEIEQYF. The V call is TRBV27, the J call TRBJ2-7; 10 nucleotides line up with TRBD2. V lost 2 bases to trimming and J lost 6 bases; unmatched junction nucleotides: 13. From germline, CDR1 is MNHEY and CDR2 SMNVEV (reference sequence). This CDR3 is built from 17 residues.

This clone occurred once. This chain joins TRBV6-2 or TRBV6-3 and TRBJ1-1, with a weak D call TRBD1 (5 bases). There are 16 residues in the CDR3. Germline V CDR1 and CDR2: MNHEY, SVGEGT. Trimming cost V 0 bases and J 10 bases, with 21 bases left between them. The CDR3 DNA follows: TGTGCCAGCAGTTACTCGCCCGGGACGGACTCTGGTGCAGCTTTCTTT. Protein sequence: CASSYSPGTDSGAAFF.

This chain uses TRBV6-2 or TRBV6-3 with TRBJ2-7; D ambiguous. The CDR3 loop spans 15 amino acids. V gave up 6 bases and J gave up 3 bases, with 18 bases separating them. Germline CDR1 and CDR2: MNHEY and SVGEGT. The CDR3 sequence: CASSDLLPGFYEQYF. CDR3 in DNA: TGTGCCAGCAGCGACCTTTTACCGGGTTTCTACGAGCAGTACTTC.

This sequence joins TRBV11-2 and TRBJ2-7; 8 positions agree with TRBD2. Germline CDR1 reads SGHAT; CDR2 reads FQNNGV. Trimming cost V 2 bases and J 7 bases; bases outside gene matches: 7. The CDR3 totals 14 residues. Here the CDR3 DNA reads TGTGCCAGCAGCTTATCAAGCGGGAGAAGTGAGCAGTACTTC. This codes for CASSLSSGRSEQYF.

The gene calls are TRBV5-4 and TRBJ2-2; D possibly corresponds to TRBD1 (6 bases). V shed 0 bases and J shed 5 bases, with 11 bases lying between them. Per the germline V gene, CDR1 is SGHNT and CDR2 is YYREEE (reference sequence). This CDR3 has 15 residues. For the CDR3, the DNA is TGTGCCAGCAGCTTGGACAGGGTTGGTACCGGGGAGCTGTTTTTT. Protein product: CASSLDRVGTGELFF.

J is TRBJ1-5 and V is TRBV28, with 9 bases identical to TRBD1. Germline trimming cut 5 bases from V and 0 bases from J; bases unmatched to any gene: 8. CDR3 size: 17 residues. Germline lookup yields CDR1 MDHEN and CDR2 SYDVKM. In DNA, the CDR3 is TGTGCCAGCAGTCGGGACAGGGAATTATATAGCAATCAGCCCCAGCATTTT. This encodes CASSRDRELYSNQPQHF.

The chain couples TRBV12-3 or TRBV12-4 to TRBJ2-1; D is possibly TRBD2 (7 bases). The CDR3 spans 10 residues. Trimming pared 7 bases from V and 13 bases from J, leaving 11 bases between. CDR3 residues: CASKGGGQFF. CDR3 bases: TGTGCCAGCAAGGGAGGGGGTCAGTTCTTC.

This clone was observed once. This sequence joins TRBV28 and TRBJ2-7; D gene uncertain. The ends were cut back, 5 bases at V and 5 bases at J, with 13 bases in the middle. CDR1 MDHEN and CDR2 SYDVKM come from the germline V gene. The CDR3 is 13 residues long. The CDR3 region is CASSPGHSNEQYF. The CDR3, as DNA: TGTGCCAGCAGTCCGGGCCACAGTAACGAGCAGTACTTC.

The rearrangement uses TRBV7-9 and TRBJ2-1; D not certain. V was shortened by 5 bases and J by 2 bases, with 13 bases between the two germline ends. CDR1 and CDR2 from the germline V gene are SEHNR and FQNEAQ (reference sequence). The CDR3 is made up of 15 amino acids. The CDR3 reads CASSTDTDPYNEQFF. The CDR3, as DNA: TGTGCCAGCAGCACCGACACGGACCCCTACAATGAGCAGTTCTTC.

This chain uses TRBV19 with TRBJ2-7; 11 bases agree with TRBD2. CDR3 size: 18 residues. Germline V gives CDR1 LNHDA, CDR2 SQIVND (reference sequence). The junction had 14 bases not matched to a gene; V was cut back by 4 bases and J by 3 bases. CDR3 nucleotide sequence: TGTGCCAGTAGTAGGCTAGCGGGAGGTCCGGGCGGCCTCTACGAGCAGTACTTC. This gives the protein CASSRLAGGPGGLYEQYF.

The chain couples TRBV9 to TRBJ1-3; a possible D gene is TRBD1 (6 bases). V was trimmed by 3 bases and J by 4 bases, leaving 20 bases between them. CDR1 is SGDLS, CDR2 YYNGEE, per germline. The CDR3 runs to 17 residues. CDR3 coding DNA: TGTGCCAGCAGCGCAGAACCGTCCGGGGGCGGCGGAAACACCATATATTTT. It specifies CASSAEPSGGGGNTIYF. The variable domain in full, with the rest retrieved from reference TRBV9 and TRBJ1-3, is DSGVTQTPKHLITATGQRVTLRCSPRSGDLSVYWYQQSLDQGLQFLIQYYNGEERAKGNILERFSAQQFPDLHSELNLSSLELGDSALYFCASSAEPSGGGGNTIYFGEGSWLTVV.

This clone appeared a single time. The chain has TRBV7-2 and TRBJ2-1; 12 bases map to TRBD2. Unmatched junction bases numbered 16, after V lost 5 bases and J lost 5 bases. The CDR3 covers 19 residues. CDR1 and CDR2 (germline): SGHTA, FQGNSA. The CDR3 DNA follows: TGTGCCAGCAGCATCACGACTGGACTAGCGGGACAACCTAACAATGAGCAGTTCTTC. It is translated as CASSITTGLAGQPNNEQFF. Variable domain in full (rest from reference TRBV7-2 and TRBJ2-1): GAGVSQSPSNKVTEKGKDVELRCDPISGHTALYWYRQSLGQGLEFLIYFQGNSAPDKSGLPSDRFSAERTGGSVSTLTIQRTQQEDSAVYLCASSITTGLAGQPNNEQFFGPGTRLTVL.

The genes are TRBV6-4 and TRBJ2-5, with D possibly matching TRBD1 (6 bases). The germline V gene encodes CDR1 MRHNA and CDR2 SNTAGT. V dropped 0 bases and J dropped 1 base, with 15 bases sitting between them. The CDR3 is made up of 17 amino acids. DNA of the CDR3: TGTGCCAGCAGTGACTCGAGTCCAGGGGAGTCCCAAGAGACCCAGTACTTC. This encodes CASSDSSPGESQETQYF.

V is TRBV10-2 and J is TRBJ2-3; 7 positions match TRBD2. The CDR3 length is 14 residues. J gave up 5 bases and V 4 bases, and 6 bases lay outside the gene matches. Germline-derived CDR1 and CDR2 are WSHSY and SAAADI. The CDR3 DNA is TGCGCCAGCAGTGGCTGGCGGGAGCGAGATACGCAGTATTTT. It encodes CASSGWRERDTQYF.

The sample holds one count of this clone. The chain uses TRBV28 and TRBJ1-1, with 11 nucleotides matching TRBD1. Germline lookup yields CDR1 MDHEN and CDR2 SYDVKM. This CDR3 is built from 13 residues. V shed 6 bases and J 7 bases; nucleotides not matched to a gene: 4. The CDR3 protein is CASRWDRGSEAFF. CDR3 coding DNA: TGTGCCAGCAGATGGGACAGGGGGAGTGAAGCTTTCTTT.

V usage is TRBV19 and J usage is TRBJ2-1; tentatively, D is TRBD2 (6 bases). Trimming took off 1 base at V and 9 bases at J, with 10 bases between the two ends. Germline CDR1 LNHDA, CDR2 SQIVND (reference sequence). CDR3 length equals 13 residues. The CDR3 region has the DNA TGTGCCAGTAGTATAGTAAGGGGAGGTGAGCAGTTCTTC. This translates into CASSIVRGGEQFF.

This clone appeared a single time. This rearrangement joins TRBV5-5 to TRBJ2-3; a possible D gene is TRBD1 (6 bases). Germline assignment: CDR1 SGHKS and CDR2 YYEKEE (reference sequence). The CDR3 length is 14 residues. With 0 bases removed from V and 5 bases from J, the gap between germline ends came to 10 bases. The CDR3, as DNA: TGTGCCAGCAGCTTGGACAGAGGGGGAGATACGCAGTATTTT. This encodes CASSLDRGGDTQYF.

This chain uses TRBV11-2 with TRBJ2-6, with D possibly TRBD2 on 5 matching bases. This CDR3 region has 18 residues. Per germline, CDR1 SGHAT and CDR2 FQNNGV. Trimming cost V 3 bases and J 0 bases, with 15 bases left between them. The CDR3 loop is CASSFWRSSGSGANVLTF. CDR3 in DNA: TGTGCCAGCAGCTTCTGGAGGTCGTCCGGCTCTGGGGCCAACGTCCTGACTTTC.

The rearrangement joins TRBV27 to TRBJ2-3; D is undetermined. V lost 3 bases to trimming and J lost 5 bases, with 15 bases between them. From germline, CDR1 is MNHEY and CDR2 SMNVEV (reference sequence). CDR3 length: 15 residues. DNA for the CDR3: TGTGCCAGCAGTTTTGGGCCCGGGCAGGTAGATACGCAGTATTTT. As protein: CASSFGPGQVDTQYF.

The chain joins TRBV5-5 to TRBJ1-6; D is unresolved. Trimming removed 2 bases from V and 3 bases from J, with 6 bases in between. The germline V gene has CDR1 SGHKS and CDR2 YYEKEE (reference sequence). The CDR3 is made up of 14 amino acids. The CDR3, as DNA: TGTGCCAGCAGCTTCGAACTCTATAATTCACCCCTCCACTTT. Protein: CASSFELYNSPLHF.